One sample yielded the 28 T cell receptor beta chains listed below, sequenced in a study of blood T cell repertoires in COVID-19. The assay was immunoSEQ multiplex PCR, and TCRdb's table has in-frame clones only and misses some. Among roughly 200,000 clones listed, around 87% were seen once. Sequenced sample: peripheral blood. The receptors come from a man between 60 and 75 years old who had recovered from COVID-19.

The DNA of the CDR3 is TGCAGCGACCGGGGAGAGCAGACCCAGTACTTC. This translates into CSDRGEQTQYF. This chain uses TRBV29-1 with TRBJ2-5, with D possibly matching TRBD2 (5 bases). CDR3 length: 11 amino acids. Germline V gene data show CDR1 as SQVTM and CDR2 as ANQGSEA. The V end was cut by 7 bases, the J end by 6 bases, with 12 bases between.

The chain is built from TRBV19 and TRBJ2-1, with TRBD2 matching over 12 bases. CDR1 LNHDA and CDR2 SQIVND come from the germline V gene (reference sequence). V trimming: 7 bases; J trimming: 5 bases; junction bases outside the gene matches: 9. The CDR3 consists of 16 residues. The CDR3 DNA sequence: TGTGCCAGTAATACGCTAGCGGGAGGGCAGAACAATGAGCAGTTCTTC. Translation gives CASNTLAGGQNNEQFF.

This clone occurred once. The DNA of the CDR3 is TGTGCCAGCAGCCGGGACTCGGCGGTAATAGGGACGCAGTATTTT. This encodes CASSRDSAVIGTQYF. The chain has TRBV6-5 and TRBJ2-3; a possible D gene is TRBD2 (6 bases). V was shortened by 6 bases and J by 9 bases, with 22 bases between the two germline ends. Germline V gene lookup returns CDR1 MNHEY and CDR2 SVGAGI. The CDR3 covers 15 residues.

The rearrangement joins TRBV6-5 to TRBJ1-1, with TRBD1 as a possible D gene (6 bases). The CDR3 length is 13 residues. Germline values: CDR1 MNHEY, CDR2 SVGAGI. For the CDR3, the DNA is TGTGCTACAACCATAGGGGGGAACACTGAAGCTTTCTTT. This gives the protein CATTIGGNTEAFF.

V and J are TRBV10-3 and TRBJ1-1, with 7 bases lining up with TRBD1. Germline V gene data show CDR1 as ENHRY and CDR2 as SYGVKD. CDR3 length: 11 amino acids. The J segment lost 3 bases and the V segment lost 10 bases, leaving 2 bases of the junction unmatched. For the CDR3, the DNA is TGTGCCACCCAGGGGGACACTGAAGCTTTCTTT. Translation gives CATQGDTEAFF.

This clone was counted a single time. The CDR3, as DNA: TGTGCCAGCAGTTTCGAGCGGAGGGATACCGGGGAGCTGTTTTTT. Translation gives CASSFERRDTGELFF. V is TRBV6-2 or TRBV6-3 and J is TRBJ2-2; perhaps TRBD2 as D (6 bases). This CDR3 contains 15 residues. The germline gives CDR1 MNHEY, CDR2 SVGEGT. The ends were cut back, 4 bases at V and 5 bases at J, with 14 bases in the middle.

This clone was seen only once. The rearrangement links TRBV18 to TRBJ2-7; unclear D gene. V dropped 1 base and J dropped 4 bases, with 11 bases sitting between them. Per germline, CDR1 KGHSH and CDR2 LQKENI. The CDR3 is 14 amino acids. CDR3 nucleotides: TGTGCCAGCTCACCACTTTTGGGCCTTTACGAGCAGTACTTC. Translation gives CASSPLLGLYEQYF.

This chain uses TRBV9 with TRBJ1-1; the D gene is possibly TRBD1 (6 bases). The CDR3 consists of 14 residues. The ends were cut back, 3 bases at V and 1 base at J, with 10 bases in the middle. Germline V gene data show CDR1 as SGDLS and CDR2 as YYNGEE. CDR3 in amino acids: CASSARGANTEAFF. As DNA, the CDR3 is TGTGCCAGCAGCGCCCGGGGGGCGAACACTGAAGCTTTCTTT. The complete variable domain, with remaining parts taken from reference TRBV9 and TRBJ1-1, reads DSGVTQTPKHLITATGQRVTLRCSPRSGDLSVYWYQQSLDQGLQFLIQYYNGEERAKGNILERFSAQQFPDLHSELNLSSLELGDSALYFCASSARGANTEAFFGQGTRLTVV.

Only one count was recorded for this clone. This chain uses TRBV5-1 with TRBJ2-7, with D hard to call. Germline V gene sequence: CDR1 SGHRS, CDR2 YFSETQ. The CDR3 has 13 residues. Trimming removed 0 bases from V and 5 bases from J, with 9 bases in between. The CDR3 region has the DNA TGCGCCAGCAGCTTGGTTAACGGAGACGAGCAGTACTTC. Encoded protein: CASSLVNGDEQYF.

The V gene is TRBV7-2, the J gene TRBJ1-2, with D unresolved. CDR1 is SGHTA, CDR2 FQGNSA, per germline. This CDR3 region has 14 residues. V gave up 1 base and J gave up 7 bases, with 13 bases separating them. CDR3 residues: CASSLDYLHSGYTF. CDR3 nucleotides: TGTGCCAGCAGCTTAGATTATCTTCACAGTGGCTACACCTTC.

J is TRBJ1-1 and V is TRBV25-1; D is unclear. V gave up 3 bases and J gave up 1 base, with 15 bases separating them. The CDR3 runs to 16 residues. Germline V gene lookup returns CDR1 MGHDK and CDR2 SYGVNS. The CDR3 sequence: CASSDPAGRGNTEAFF. The CDR3 region has the DNA TGTGCCAGCAGTGACCCCGCGGGCCGGGGGAACACTGAAGCTTTCTTT.

This chain connects TRBV15 to TRBJ1-2; possibly TRBD1 for D (6 bases). Germline lookup yields CDR1 LNHNV and CDR2 YYDKDF (reference sequence). Trimming took 3 bases from V and 0 from J, leaving 14 bases between them. The CDR3 extends over 16 amino acids. Here the CDR3 DNA reads TGTGCCACCAGCAGTAAAGATGAGGGGGCTAACTATGGCTACACCTTC. This translates into CATSSKDEGANYGYTF. Complete variable domain (other parts from reference TRBV15 and TRBJ1-2): DAMVIQNPRYQVTQFGKPVTLSCSQTLNHNVMYWYQQKSSQAPKLLFHYYDKDFNNEADTPDNFQSRRPNTSFCFLDIRSPGLGDTAMYLCATSSKDEGANYGYTFGSGTRLTVV.

The chain uses TRBV6-2 or TRBV6-3 and TRBJ1-1; TRBD1 might be the D (6 bases). The V gene lost 4 bases and the J gene lost 4 bases, with 13 bases spanning the gap. The CDR3 loop spans 14 amino acids. Germline V gives CDR1 MNHEY, CDR2 SVGEGT. The CDR3 nucleotides read TGTGCCAGCAGTTTACAGGGTAGTGGCACTGAAGCTTTCTTT. It yields the protein CASSLQGSGTEAFF.

This chain connects TRBV6-6 to TRBJ2-3, with 7 bases identical to TRBD2. Per germline, CDR1 MNHNY and CDR2 SVGAGI (reference sequence). The CDR3 spans 14 residues. Trimming cost V 2 bases and J 4 bases; bases outside gene matches: 3. CDR3 in DNA: TGTGCCAGCAGTTACGGCGGGAGTGCAGATACGCAGTATTTT. It codes for CASSYGGSADTQYF.

The V and J genes are TRBV7-2 and TRBJ2-2; no clear D gene. The germline V gene has CDR1 SGHTA and CDR2 FQGNSA. V lost 5 bases to trimming and J lost 2 bases, with 3 bases between them. This CDR3 is 12 amino acids long. DNA for the CDR3: TGTGCCAGCAGCCCTAACACCGGGGAGCTGTTTTTT. This sequence encodes CASSPNTGELFF.

This sequence joins TRBV29-1 and TRBJ1-4; TRBD1 matches at 9 bases. The CDR3 extends over 13 amino acids. V gave up 6 bases and J gave up 4 bases; unmatched junction bases: 3. Looked up from germline, CDR1 is SQVTM and CDR2 is ANQGSEA. CDR3 amino acids: CSVRTGVNEKLFF. The CDR3 bases are TGCAGCGTCAGGACAGGGGTTAATGAAAAACTGTTTTTT.

V usage is TRBV19 and J usage is TRBJ2-7, with a tentative D call TRBD1 (5 bases). Trimming shortened V by 7 bases and J by 0 bases, and 10 bases separated the two germline ends. In germline, CDR1 is LNHDA, CDR2 SQIVND (reference sequence). The length of the CDR3 is 13 residues. DNA for the CDR3: TGTGCCAGTACCGACAGATCCTCCTACGAGCAGTACTTC. Translated, it gives CASTDRSSYEQYF. Variable domain in full (rest from reference TRBV19 and TRBJ2-7): DGGITQSPKYLFRKEGQNVTLSCEQNLNHDAMYWYRQDPGQGLRLIYYSQIVNDFQKGDIAEGYSVSREKKESFPLTVTSAQKNPTAFYLCASTDRSSYEQYFGPGTRLTVT.

This chain connects TRBV30 to TRBJ1-4; 8 bases line up with TRBD1. Germline-derived CDR1 and CDR2 are GTSNPN and SVGIG (reference sequence). The CDR3 spans 14 residues. Trimming removed 3 bases from V and 8 bases from J; junction bases left unmatched: 8. Written as DNA, the CDR3 is TGTGCCTGGAGCCACGGACAGGGAAAGGAAAAACTGTTTTTT. Translating it yields CAWSHGQGKEKLFF.

The chain couples TRBV6-6 to TRBJ1-4; D not resolved. Trimming left V 2 bases short and J 10 bases short, with 8 bases between. Germline V gene lookup returns CDR1 MNHNY and CDR2 SVGAGI (reference sequence). The CDR3 sequence is 12 residues long. CDR3 amino acids: CASSYDFRKLFF. Here the CDR3 DNA reads TGTGCCAGCAGTTACGATTTCAGAAAACTGTTTTTT.

The gene calls are TRBV2 and TRBJ2-7, with 13 bases that match TRBD2. The CDR3 is 16 residues long. The germline V gene encodes CDR1 SNHLY and CDR2 FYNNEI. With 0 bases clipped from V and 7 bases from J, the junction kept 6 bases outside the gene matches. The CDR3 sequence is CASSEARLAGGSEQYF. CDR3 DNA: TGTGCCAGCAGTGAAGCCCGACTAGCGGGAGGCTCGGAGCAGTACTTC.

The chain has TRBV28 and TRBJ2-3; D not certain. Trimming removed 3 bases at V and 4 bases at J, with 8 bases between. The CDR3 consists of 13 residues. CDR1 is MDHEN, CDR2 SYDVKM, per germline. CDR3 region: CASSFPSPDTQYF. CDR3 nucleotides: TGTGCCAGCAGTTTCCCTAGTCCAGATACGCAGTATTTT.

The chain recombines TRBV7-2 with TRBJ1-4; 9 bases agree with TRBD1. The V gene's germline CDR1 is SGHTA and CDR2 FQGNSA. The J segment lost 8 bases and the V segment lost 5 bases, leaving 15 bases of the junction unmatched. The CDR3 is 17 residues long. The CDR3 DNA reads as TGTGCCAGCAGCCGCCACGGTGGGGACAGGGAAGGGGAAAAACTGTTTTTT. Residues: CASSRHGGDREGEKLFF.

The chain links TRBV5-4 to TRBJ2-2; D is uncertain. This CDR3 contains 12 residues. V was clipped by 3 bases and J by 4 bases, with 4 bases between them. Germline V gene data show CDR1 as SGHNT and CDR2 as YYREEE (reference sequence). The CDR3: CASSSPTGELFF. As DNA, the CDR3 is TGTGCCAGCAGCTCTCCCACCGGGGAGCTGTTTTTT.

A few counts support this clone. The chain joins TRBV6-5 to TRBJ1-2; TRBD1 aligns across 7 bases. Germline CDR1 is MNHEY and CDR2 is SVGAGI. The CDR3 extends over 14 amino acids. Trimming took 2 bases from V and 4 from J; bases not matched to a gene: 4. CDR3 sequence reads: CASSYDSGGYGYTF. CDR3 nucleotides: TGTGCCAGCAGTTACGATTCAGGGGGCTATGGCTACACCTTC.

V gene TRBV10-3 combines with J gene TRBJ2-1, with TRBD2 matching over 13 bases. The V gene end was trimmed by 5 bases and the J gene end by 8 bases; junction bases not matched to a gene: 6. The germline V gene has CDR1 ENHRY and CDR2 SYGVKD. This CDR3 has 15 amino acids. The CDR3 DNA reads TGTGCCATCAGTATGACTAGCGGGGGGTGGCATGAGCAGTTCTTC. Residues: CAISMTSGGWHEQFF.

The gene calls are TRBV19 and TRBJ1-1; maybe TRBD1 (6 bases). The CDR3 has 14 amino acids. Germline loops: CDR1 LNHDA, CDR2 SQIVND (reference sequence). Trimming shortened V by 1 base and J by 2 bases, and 8 bases separated the two germline ends. The CDR3 reads CASSIGQVNTEAFF. CDR3 DNA sequence: TGTGCCAGTAGTATAGGACAGGTTAACACTGAAGCTTTCTTT.

V and J are TRBV11-2 and TRBJ1-2, with 7 bases matching TRBD1. V was clipped by 5 bases and J by 0 bases; unmatched bases: 0. This CDR3 region has 13 residues. Germline loops: CDR1 SGHAT, CDR2 FQNNGV. The CDR3 loop is CASSGQANYGYTF. The CDR3 region has the DNA TGTGCCAGCAGCGGACAGGCTAACTATGGCTACACCTTC.

The chain recombines TRBV15 with TRBJ2-2; tentative D call: TRBD2 (5 bases). CDR3 length equals 16 residues. V dropped 5 bases and J dropped 2 bases, with 15 bases sitting between them. Germline CDR1 is LNHNV and CDR2 is YYDKDF (reference sequence). This CDR3 reads CATSPRGPPNTGELFF. The CDR3 DNA follows: TGTGCCACCAGCCCCCGAGGGCCTCCCAACACCGGGGAGCTGTTTTTT. The variable domain in full, completed from reference TRBV15 and TRBJ2-2, reads DAMVIQNPRYQVTQFGKPVTLSCSQTLNHNVMYWYQQKSSQAPKLLFHYYDKDFNNEADTPDNFQSRRPNTSFCFLDIRSPGLGDTAMYLCATSPRGPPNTGELFFGEGSRLTVL.